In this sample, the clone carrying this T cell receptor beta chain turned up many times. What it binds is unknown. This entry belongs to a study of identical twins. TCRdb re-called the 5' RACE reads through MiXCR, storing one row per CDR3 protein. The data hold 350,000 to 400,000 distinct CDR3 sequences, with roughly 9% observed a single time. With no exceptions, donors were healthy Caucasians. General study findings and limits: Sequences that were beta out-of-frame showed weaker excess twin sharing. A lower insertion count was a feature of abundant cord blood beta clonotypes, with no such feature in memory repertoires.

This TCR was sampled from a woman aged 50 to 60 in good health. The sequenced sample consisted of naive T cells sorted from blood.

For the CDR3, the DNA is TGTGCCAGCAGTGGGGCGGTGGCGGGAGAAGAGACCCAGTACTTC. Translation: CASSGAVAGEETQYF. The chain uses TRBV12-3 or TRBV12-4 and TRBJ2-5; TRBD2 agrees at 7 bases. This CDR3 region has 15 residues. The V gene end was trimmed by 5 bases and the J gene end by 3 bases; junction bases not matched to a gene: 9.